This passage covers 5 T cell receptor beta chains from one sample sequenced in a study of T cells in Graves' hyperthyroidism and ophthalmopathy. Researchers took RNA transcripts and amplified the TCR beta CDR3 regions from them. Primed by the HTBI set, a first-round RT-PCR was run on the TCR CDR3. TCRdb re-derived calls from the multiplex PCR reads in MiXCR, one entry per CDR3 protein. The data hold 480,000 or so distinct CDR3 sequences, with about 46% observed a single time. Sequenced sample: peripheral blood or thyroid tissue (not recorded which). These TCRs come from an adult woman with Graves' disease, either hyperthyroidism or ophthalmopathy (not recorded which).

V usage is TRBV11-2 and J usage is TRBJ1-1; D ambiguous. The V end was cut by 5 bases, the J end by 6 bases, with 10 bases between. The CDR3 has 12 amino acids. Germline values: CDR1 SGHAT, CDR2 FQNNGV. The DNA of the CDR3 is TGTGCCAGCAGCCCGCCTCGAGCTGAAGCTTTCTTT. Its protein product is CASSPPRAEAFF. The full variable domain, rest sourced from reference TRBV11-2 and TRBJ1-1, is EAGVAQSPRYKIIEKRQSVAFWCNPISGHATLYWYQQILGQGPKLLIQFQNNGVVDDSQLPKDRFSAERLKGVDSTLKIQPAKLEDSAVYLCASSPPRAEAFFGQGTRLTVV.

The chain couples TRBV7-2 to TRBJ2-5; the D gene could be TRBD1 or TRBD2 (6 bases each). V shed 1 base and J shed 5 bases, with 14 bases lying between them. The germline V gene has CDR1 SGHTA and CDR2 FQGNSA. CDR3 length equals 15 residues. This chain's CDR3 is CASSLGGRDAETQYF. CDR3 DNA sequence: TGTGCCAGCAGCTTAGGGGGGCGGGACGCCGAGACCCAGTACTTC.

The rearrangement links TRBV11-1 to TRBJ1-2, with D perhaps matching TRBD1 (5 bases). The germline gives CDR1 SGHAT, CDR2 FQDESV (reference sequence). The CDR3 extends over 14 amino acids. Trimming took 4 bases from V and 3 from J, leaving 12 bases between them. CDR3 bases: TGTGCCAGCAGCTCCACGACAGTCCACTATGGCTACACCTTC. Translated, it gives CASSSTTVHYGYTF.

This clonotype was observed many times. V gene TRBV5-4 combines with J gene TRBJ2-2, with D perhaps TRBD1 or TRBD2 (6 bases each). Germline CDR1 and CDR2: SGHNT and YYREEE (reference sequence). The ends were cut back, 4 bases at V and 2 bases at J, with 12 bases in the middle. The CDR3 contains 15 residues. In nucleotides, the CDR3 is TGTGCCAGCAGCCCCGGAGGGGGAAACACCGGGGAGCTGTTTTTT. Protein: CASSPGGGNTGELFF. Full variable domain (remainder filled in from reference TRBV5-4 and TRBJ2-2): ETGVTQSPTHLIKTRGQQVTLRCSSQSGHNTVSWYQQALGQGPQFIFQYYREEENGRGNFPPRFSGLQFPNYSSELNVNALELDDSALYLCASSPGGGNTGELFFGEGSRLTVL.

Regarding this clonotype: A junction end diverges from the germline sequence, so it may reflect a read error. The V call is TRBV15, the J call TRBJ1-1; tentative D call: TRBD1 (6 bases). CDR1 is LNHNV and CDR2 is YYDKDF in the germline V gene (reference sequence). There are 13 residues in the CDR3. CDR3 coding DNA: TGTGCCACCAGCATCTCTTCCAGTCCGAGGAGGGGGTTT. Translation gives CATSISSSPRRGF. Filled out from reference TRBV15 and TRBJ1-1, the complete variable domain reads DAMVIQNPRYQVTQFGKPVTLSCSQTLNHNVMYWYQQKSSQAPKLLFHYYDKDFNNEADTPDNFQSRRPNTSFCFLDIRSPGLGDTAMYLCATSISSSPRRGFGQGTRLTVV.